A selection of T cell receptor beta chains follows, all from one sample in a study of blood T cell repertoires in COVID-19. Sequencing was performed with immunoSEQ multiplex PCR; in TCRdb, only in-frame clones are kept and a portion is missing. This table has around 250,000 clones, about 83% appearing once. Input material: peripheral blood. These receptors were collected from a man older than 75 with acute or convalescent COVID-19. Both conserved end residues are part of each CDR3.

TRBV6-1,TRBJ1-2,CASSDLGVGGYTF
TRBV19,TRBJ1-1,CAVGGGTEAFF
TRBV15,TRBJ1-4,CATSRDRQGLVEKLFF
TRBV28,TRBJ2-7,CASSPSGTKTYEQYF
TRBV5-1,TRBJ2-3,CASSRGGDTMADTQYF
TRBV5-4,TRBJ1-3,CASSTWGGHTIYF
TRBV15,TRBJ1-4,CATHGRDTVNEKLFF
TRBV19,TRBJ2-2,CASSILGRAAGELFF
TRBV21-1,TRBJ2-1,CASATIGLAGEEQFF
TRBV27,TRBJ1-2,CASSRAGVGNYGYTF
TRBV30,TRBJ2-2,CAWSVRTSGGATGTGELFF
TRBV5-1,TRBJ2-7,CASSLQSGRGHEQYF
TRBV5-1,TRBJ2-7,CASSLQTGTVIYEQYF
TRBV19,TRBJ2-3,CASSALAGGTDTQYF
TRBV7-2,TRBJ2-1,CASSLVLSGQGSLGEQFF